Below, 24 T cell receptor beta chains from the same sample are listed, as sequenced in a study of blood T cell repertoires in COVID-19. Some clones are missing from TCRdb's copy, which holds only in-frame ones; the method was immunoSEQ multiplex PCR. This table has 25,000 to 30,000 clones, roughly 90% appearing once. Sequencing was carried out using peripheral blood. All receptors derive from a human donor in a cohort sampled during active COVID-19.

This clone was detected only once. This chain's CDR3 is CASSSGLAGGGEQFF. CDR3 DNA: TGTGCCAGCAGCTCCGGACTAGCGGGGGGCGGTGAGCAGTTCTTC. The genes are TRBV9 and TRBJ2-1; TRBD2 aligns across 14 bases. This CDR3 has 15 amino acids. CDR1 and CDR2 from the germline V gene are SGDLS and YYNGEE. V was clipped by 4 bases and J by 9 bases; unmatched bases: 6.

The chain is built from TRBV10-3 and TRBJ1-6; D ambiguous. The CDR3 has 14 residues. Germline V gene lookup returns CDR1 ENHRY and CDR2 SYGVKD. Trimming cost V 4 bases and J 0 bases, with 4 bases left between them. CDR3 loop: CAISASSYNSPLHF. Written as DNA, the CDR3 is TGTGCCATCAGTGCTAGCTCCTATAATTCACCCCTCCACTTT.

The rearrangement joins TRBV19 to TRBJ1-2; D is uncertain. The CDR3 length is 14 residues. CDR1 and CDR2 (germline): LNHDA, SQIVND (reference sequence). Between the trimmed V and J ends, which lost 7 bases and 0 bases, there was a span of 12 bases. The CDR3 spells CASTYNRANYGYTF. CDR3 nucleotide sequence: TGTGCCAGTACCTACAACAGAGCTAACTATGGCTACACCTTC.

This clone was detected a few times. In DNA form, the CDR3 reads TGTGCCAGCAGCTCCAGAGGAGGGCGAGGCACTGAAGCTTTCTTT. It specifies CASSSRGGRGTEAFF. The chain links TRBV7-9 to TRBJ1-1; D remains unclear. The ends were cut back, 4 bases at V and 4 bases at J, with 16 bases in the middle. Germline CDR1 and CDR2: SEHNR and FQNEAQ (reference sequence). There are 15 residues in the CDR3.

The chain couples TRBV2 to TRBJ2-2; unclear D gene. Germline V gives CDR1 SNHLY, CDR2 FYNNEI. This CDR3 spans 13 amino acids. V dropped 8 bases and J dropped 7 bases, with 14 bases sitting between them. CDR3 in amino acids: CASLWASGGELFF. CDR3 DNA: TGTGCCAGCCTCTGGGCTTCCGGCGGGGAGCTGTTTTTT.

V usage is TRBV29-1 and J usage is TRBJ1-1; 9 positions match TRBD1. V shed 7 bases, J shed 3 bases, and the junction held 9 bases outside the gene matches. Germline CDR1 and CDR2: SQVTM and ANQGSEA. This CDR3 has 14 residues. The DNA for the CDR3 is TGCAGCGGGACCCTAGGACAGGGGTACACTGAAGCTTTCTTT. Its translation is CSGTLGQGYTEAFF.

The genes are TRBV9 and TRBJ1-2; TRBD1 is a possible D gene (6 bases). This CDR3 has 14 residues. Trimming took off 4 bases at V and 6 bases at J, with 16 bases between the two ends. Germline V gene sequence: CDR1 SGDLS, CDR2 YYNGEE. CDR3 loop: CASSPLSRGDGYTF. DNA for the CDR3: TGTGCCAGCAGCCCCCTGAGCAGGGGCGATGGCTACACCTTC.

This CDR3 is CASGLSGLSSYEQYF. The DNA of the CDR3 is TGTGCTAGTGGTTTGTCAGGGTTGAGCTCCTACGAGCAGTACTTC. This chain uses TRBV12-5 with TRBJ2-7; perhaps TRBD1 as D (5 bases). V was trimmed by 2 bases and J by 0 bases, leaving 11 bases between them. Germline V lookup: CDR1 LGHNT, CDR2 FRNRAP. This CDR3 region has 15 residues.

The rearrangement joins TRBV5-4 to TRBJ1-6, with 8 bases identical to TRBD1. With V trimmed by 5 bases and J by 2 bases, 6 bases remained unmatched. Per the germline V gene, CDR1 is SGHNT and CDR2 is YYREEE (reference sequence). The CDR3 sequence is 16 residues long. The CDR3 protein is CASRQGQGPYNSPLHF. The DNA for the CDR3 is TGTGCCAGCAGACAAGGACAGGGACCCTATAATTCACCCCTCCACTTT.

This sequence joins TRBV10-3 and TRBJ1-1, with 9 bases identical to TRBD1. Germline V gives CDR1 ENHRY, CDR2 SYGVKD. This CDR3 region has 14 residues. Trimming took 5 bases from V and 3 from J; bases not matched to a gene: 4. The CDR3 loop reads CAISTGGRDTEAFF. The CDR3 nucleotides are TGTGCCATCAGTACAGGGGGCCGGGACACTGAAGCTTTCTTT.

V and J are TRBV29-1 and TRBJ1-4; no firm D call. The germline V and J ends were trimmed by 3 bases and 0 bases, with 8 bases remaining between them. Germline V gene lookup returns CDR1 SQVTM and CDR2 ANQGSEA. The length of the CDR3 is 14 residues. The CDR3 protein is CSVDLSSTNEKLFF. The DNA for the CDR3 is TGCAGCGTTGATTTGAGCTCAACTAATGAAAAACTGTTTTTT.

This clone was recorded a few times. This chain uses TRBV21-1 with TRBJ1-5; the table assigns TRBD1, which was not confirmed against the DNA. TRBV21-1 is a recognized pseudogene. The CDR3 is 12 amino acids. The CDR3 coding sequence is TGTGCCAGCAGCAACAGGGGTCAGCCCCAGCATTTT. It yields the protein CASSNRGQPQHF.

The V and J genes are TRBV2 and TRBJ2-2, with 7 bases aligning to TRBD1. CDR3 size: 15 residues. The germline gives CDR1 SNHLY, CDR2 FYNNEI. The V gene end was trimmed by 4 bases and the J gene end by 3 bases; junction bases not matched to a gene: 5. The CDR3 here is CASSVPGQYTGELFF. CDR3 in DNA: TGTGCCAGCAGTGTCCCGGGACAGTACACCGGGGAGCTGTTTTTT.

The chain is built from TRBV7-3 and TRBJ2-3; tentative D call: TRBD1 (6 bases). V was trimmed by 2 bases and J by 4 bases, leaving 13 bases between them. Germline V lookup: CDR1 SGHTA, CDR2 FQGTGA. This CDR3 has 15 residues. CDR3 sequence: CASSLGGRAADTQYF. In DNA form, the CDR3 reads TGTGCCAGCAGCTTAGGGGGCAGGGCTGCAGATACGCAGTATTTT.

The chain is built from TRBV4-1 and TRBJ2-3; possible D gene TRBD1, 7 bases. Trimming took off 2 bases at V and 1 base at J, with 16 bases between the two ends. CDR1 and CDR2 (germline): MGHRA, YSYEKL. The CDR3 length is 17 residues. The CDR3 sequence is CASSQLSGRGGTDTQYF. In DNA form, the CDR3 reads TGCGCCAGCAGCCAACTGTCGGGCAGGGGGGGCACAGATACGCAGTATTTT.

This clone occurred once. CDR3 protein: CASSVSGGGETQYF. As DNA, the CDR3 is TGTGCCAGCAGCGTGTCTGGGGGCGGAGAGACCCAGTACTTC. The rearrangement joins TRBV9 to TRBJ2-5; D is possibly TRBD1 (6 bases). Germline assignment: CDR1 SGDLS and CDR2 YYNGEE. Trimming removed 2 bases from V and 4 bases from J, with 12 bases in between. This CDR3 is built from 14 residues.

V and J are TRBV7-2 and TRBJ1-2; TRBD1 is a possible D gene (5 bases). Per the germline V gene, CDR1 is SGHTA and CDR2 is FQGNSA. There are 14 residues in the CDR3. V was shortened by 2 bases and J by 6 bases, with 13 bases between the two germline ends. CDR3 DNA: TGTGCCAGCAGCTTAATGGGGGGTGAGAATGGCTACACCTTC. Translating it yields CASSLMGGENGYTF.

The V gene is TRBV19, the J gene TRBJ2-7; 9 nucleotides match TRBD1. Germline values: CDR1 LNHDA, CDR2 SQIVND (reference sequence). The CDR3 has 14 amino acids. V dropped 5 bases and J dropped 4; count of bases not matched to a gene: 6. CDR3 protein: CASSLSGTGYEQYF. DNA of the CDR3: TGTGCCAGTAGTTTGTCCGGGACAGGGTACGAGCAGTACTTC.

The chain is built from TRBV5-3 and TRBJ2-2, with D unclear. TRBV5-3 is an ORF for which the function is uncertain. V was clipped by 10 bases and J by 6 bases, with 13 bases between them. This CDR3 contains 12 residues. CDR3 amino acids: CARNRVAGELFF. The DNA for the CDR3 is TGTGCCCGCAACCGAGTAGCCGGGGAGCTGTTTTTT.

CDR3 coding DNA: TGTGCCAGCAGTTCTAGGACAGGGAGGACCTATGGCTACACCTTC. This codes for CASSSRTGRTYGYTF. This chain links TRBV27 with TRBJ1-2; 8 positions match TRBD1. V trimming: 4 bases; J trimming: 4 bases; junction bases outside the gene matches: 8. Germline V CDR1 and CDR2: MNHEY, SMNVEV (reference sequence). The CDR3 sequence is 15 residues long.

The chain employs TRBV5-1 and TRBJ2-1, with TRBD2 identical over 7 bases. The CDR3 sequence is 15 residues long. The germline gives CDR1 SGHRS, CDR2 YFSETQ. V lost 0 bases, J lost 6 bases, and 6 bases stayed unmatched. Here the CDR3 DNA reads TGCGCCAGCAGCTTGGAGGGCGGGGGAGGCAATGAGCAGTTCTTC. This codes for CASSLEGGGGNEQFF. Filled out from reference TRBV5-1 and TRBJ2-1, the complete variable domain reads KAGVTQTPRYLIKTRGQQVTLSCSPISGHRSVSWYQQTPGQGLQFLFEYFSETQRNKGNFPGRFSGRQFSNSRSEMNVSTLELGDSALYLCASSLEGGGGNEQFFGPGTRLTVL.

A few counts support this clone. The chain employs TRBV6-2 or TRBV6-3 and TRBJ2-5, with 12 nucleotides matching TRBD2. There are 16 residues in the CDR3. J was trimmed by 1 base and V by 6 bases; bases with no gene match: 6. Germline V gene lookup returns CDR1 MNHEY and CDR2 SVGEGT. The CDR3 DNA is TGTGCCAGCAGCCCTGGACTAGCGGGGACCCAAGAGACCCAGTACTTC. Protein sequence: CASSPGLAGTQETQYF.

The chain joins TRBV7-2 to TRBJ2-5; no reliable D call. The CDR3 contains 14 residues. Germline assignment: CDR1 SGHTA and CDR2 FQGNSA. V was cut by 4 bases and J by 2 bases, with 11 bases left in between. The CDR3 nucleotides are TGTGCCAGCAGCTCCGACGACGGGCAAGAGACCCAGTACTTC. Translation: CASSSDDGQETQYF.

The chain combines TRBV27 with TRBJ2-5; possibly TRBD2 for D (6 bases). V lost 2 bases and J 5 bases, leaving 15 bases between the germline ends. The CDR3 is 15 residues long. Germline values: CDR1 MNHEY, CDR2 SMNVEV (reference sequence). The CDR3 here is CASSLGTGATETQYF. In DNA form, the CDR3 reads TGTGCCAGCAGTTTAGGGACTGGAGCCACGGAGACCCAGTACTTC.